This T cell receptor (beta chain) was documented in a study of CD8 T cells in Susac syndrome. This clonotype was recorded only once. CDR1 is LGHDT and CDR2 is YNNKEL in the germline V gene (reference sequence). With V trimmed by 3 bases and J by 2 bases, 5 bases remained unmatched. The CDR3 loop spans 15 amino acids. RNA was extracted with the RNeasy kit, and a quantity of 0.5 to 1 ug was reverse transcribed using random hexamers. TCRdb redid the calling of the immunoSEQ multiplex PCR reads with MiXCR, one entry per CDR3 protein. Among 230,000 or so distinct CDR3 sequences, 95% were seen once, and the ten largest hold roughly 0.1%. The authors carried out high-throughput sequencing of TCR beta. They applied it to CD8+ and CD4+ T cells obtained from blood. The multiple sclerosis controls were treatment-naive patients affected by stable or active relapsing-remitting disease. The authors negatively isolated CD8+ and CD4+ T cells and FACS-enriched TEMRA cells.

This clonotype originated in a human donor with multiple sclerosis. The rearrangement joins TRBV3-1 to TRBJ1-1; TRBD1 matches at 8 bases. Material: CD4+ T cells from PBMCs. The CDR3 loop reads CASSQHGQGNTEAFF. The CDR3 DNA reads as TGTGCCAGCAGCCAGCACGGACAGGGAAACACTGAAGCTTTCTTT.